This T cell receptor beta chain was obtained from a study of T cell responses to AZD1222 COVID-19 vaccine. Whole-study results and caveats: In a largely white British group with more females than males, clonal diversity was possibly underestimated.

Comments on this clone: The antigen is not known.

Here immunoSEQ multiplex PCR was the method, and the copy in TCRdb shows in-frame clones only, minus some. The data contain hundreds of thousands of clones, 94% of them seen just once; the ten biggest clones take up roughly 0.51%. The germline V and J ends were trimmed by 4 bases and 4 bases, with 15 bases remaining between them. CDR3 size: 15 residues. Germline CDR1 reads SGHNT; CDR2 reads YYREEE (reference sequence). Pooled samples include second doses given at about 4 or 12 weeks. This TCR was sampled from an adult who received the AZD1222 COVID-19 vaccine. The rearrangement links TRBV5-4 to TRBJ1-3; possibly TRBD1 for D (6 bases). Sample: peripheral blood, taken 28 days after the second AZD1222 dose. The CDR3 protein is CASSEGGSSGNTIYF. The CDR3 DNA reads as TGTGCCAGCAGCGAGGGGGGTTCTTCAGGAAACACCATATATTTT. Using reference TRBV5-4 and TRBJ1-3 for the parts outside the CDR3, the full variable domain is ETGVTQSPTHLIKTRGQQVTLRCSSQSGHNTVSWYQQALGQGPQFIFQYYREEENGRGNFPPRFSGLQFPNYSSELNVNALELDDSALYLCASSEGGSSGNTIYFGEGSWLTVV.